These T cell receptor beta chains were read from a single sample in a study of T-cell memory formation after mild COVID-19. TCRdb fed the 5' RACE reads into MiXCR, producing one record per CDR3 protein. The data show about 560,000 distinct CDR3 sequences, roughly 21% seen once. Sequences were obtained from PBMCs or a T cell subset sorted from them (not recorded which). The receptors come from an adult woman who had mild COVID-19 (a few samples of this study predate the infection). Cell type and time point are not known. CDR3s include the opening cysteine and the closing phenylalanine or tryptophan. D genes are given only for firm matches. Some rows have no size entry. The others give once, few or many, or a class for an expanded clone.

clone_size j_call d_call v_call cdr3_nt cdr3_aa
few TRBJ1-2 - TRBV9 TGTGCCAGCAGCGTAGCGGGAGGGTCATATGGCTACACCTTC CASSVAGGSYGYTF
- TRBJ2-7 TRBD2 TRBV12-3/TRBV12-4 TGTGCCAGCATACCGGGACTAGCGGGGCACTACGAGCAGTACTTC CASIPGLAGHYEQYF
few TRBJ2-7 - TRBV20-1 TGCAGTGCTAAGGACACTACCTACGAGCAGTACTTC CSAKDTTYEQYF
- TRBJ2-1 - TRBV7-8 TGTGCCAGCAGCTCCGCGGAGCCCTTGGTCTTTGATCAGTTCTTC CASSSAEPLVFDQFF
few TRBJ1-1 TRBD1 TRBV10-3 TGTGCCGTCGGGACAGGGAGTACTGAAGCTTTCTTT CAVGTGSTEAFF
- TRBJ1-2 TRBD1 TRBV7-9 TGTGCCAGCAGCTGGACAGGGGTGGCCTATGGCTACACCTTC CASSWTGVAYGYTF
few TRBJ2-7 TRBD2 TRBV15 TGTGCCACCAGCAGACGGGGGGTCCCCCCCTACGAGCAGTACTTC CATSRRGVPPYEQYF
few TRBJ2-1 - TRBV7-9 TGTGCCAGCAGCTTAGAAGAGGCTTCAAGGGGGTTCTTC CASSLEEASRGFF
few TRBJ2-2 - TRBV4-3 TGCGCCAGCAGCCAAGGTGACCCCAGGAACACCGGGGAGCTGTTTTTT CASSQGDPRNTGELFF
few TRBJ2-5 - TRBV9 TGTGCCAGCAGCCCCGCGCTTTCTTCTTCCGAGGGGACCCAGTACTTC CASSPALSSSEGTQYF
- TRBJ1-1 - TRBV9 TGTGCCAGCAGCGTAGTGGAGGGTCAGGCTGAAGCTTTCTTT CASSVVEGQAEAFF
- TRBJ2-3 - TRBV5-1 TGCGCCAGCACCACGGCCCCTGTCACAGATACGCAGTATTTT CASTTAPVTDTQYF
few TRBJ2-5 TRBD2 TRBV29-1 TGCAGCGTCGGTGGGACTAGCGGATACCAAGAGACCCAGTACTTC CSVGGTSGYQETQYF
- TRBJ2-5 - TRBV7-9 TGTGCCAGCAGCTTAGCGGCCACTCAGACCCAGTACTTC CASSLAATQTQYF
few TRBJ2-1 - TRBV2 TGTGCCAGCAGTGAATTGGGGGGGCCGGCCTACAATGAGCAGTTCTTC CASSELGGPAYNEQFF
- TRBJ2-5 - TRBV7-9 TGTGCCAGCAGCTTGGTAGCGGCTCAAGAGACCCAGTACTTC CASSLVAAQETQYF
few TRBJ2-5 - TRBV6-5 TGTGCCAGCAGTTGGAGCTTGACGGAGCAAGAGACCCAGTACTTC CASSWSLTEQETQYF
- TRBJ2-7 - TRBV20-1 TGCAGTGCTAGCCACTTGTACGAGCAGTACTTC CSASHLYEQYF
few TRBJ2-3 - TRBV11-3 TGTGCCAGCAGCGATAAGACGGCCTCTAGCACAGATACGCAGTATTTT CASSDKTASSTDTQYF
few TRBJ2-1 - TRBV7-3 TGTGCCAGCAGCTTAACGGCCAGCATCCATGAGCAGTTCTTC CASSLTASIHEQFF
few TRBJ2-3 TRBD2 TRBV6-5 TGTGCCAGCGGGCGGGGACTAAGCACAGATACGCAGTATTTT CASGRGLSTDTQYF
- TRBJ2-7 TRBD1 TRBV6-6 TGTGCCAGCCGGGCCCGCGAGACAGGGGGCTTAAGGGAGCAGTACTTC CASRARETGGLREQYF
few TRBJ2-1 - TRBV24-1 TGTGCCACCAGTGATTTAATACGTGGGAGTGAGCAGTTCTTC CATSDLIRGSEQFF
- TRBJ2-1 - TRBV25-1 TGTGCCAGCACGAGCGGACTCAATGAGCAGTTCTTC CASTSGLNEQFF
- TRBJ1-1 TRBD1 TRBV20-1 TGCAGTGCTCCCGGGACAGGGGTTACTGAAGCTTTCTTT CSAPGTGVTEAFF
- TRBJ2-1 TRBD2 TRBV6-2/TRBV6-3 TGTGCCAGCAGTTACTCGATTAGCGGGAGGGCCTACAATGAGCAGTTCTTC CASSYSISGRAYNEQFF